This T cell receptor (beta chain) was sequenced during a study of glioma-infiltrating T cells (dated by TCRdb to about 2016). As for the study more broadly: Glioma tissue, non-neoplastic brain tissue and matched peripheral blood mononuclear cells were used as sources from which TCR alpha- and beta-chain repertoires were sequenced. To gauge divergence between tissue and blood T-cell populations, every tissue-infiltrating repertoire was compared against the peripheral blood repertoire from the same patient. Three low-grade glioma patients, 7 to 9 primary glioblastoma patients and three non-glioma patients contributing non-neoplastic brain tissue were included in the paired cohort.

Of note for this clonotype: What antigen it recognizes has not been identified. The junction does not match germline at one end; this may be a read error.

The cysteine opens and the phenylalanine closes a CDR3 of 14 amino acids. The read is trimmed to its CDR3 DNA, 42 bases read in frame from base 1. The CDR1 and CDR2 encoded by the germline V gene are SNHLY and FYNNEI. Beyond this particular receptor, the publication reports: VJ-independent divergence between tissue and blood was lower than expected in non-neoplastic patients but higher than expected in all gliomas, particularly low-grade gliomas. Very few CDR3 sequences were shared between tissue and blood, attributed to high CDR3 diversity and limited sampling. Group comparisons were based on small numbers of patients: three non-neoplastic, three low-grade glioma and several glioblastoma patients.

TCR alpha and beta CDR3 regions were amplified with the iRepertoire nested amplicon-rescue multiplex PCR (arm-PCR) platform from RNA. The input for one-step reverse transcription and amplification was about 85-400 ng of either tissue mRNA or PBMC total RNA. After bead purification, a secondary multiplex PCR added Illumina adapters, and libraries were gel-purified between 200 and 400 bp. Libraries carried internal 6-nucleotide barcodes used for demultiplexing. Sequencing of libraries was performed on an Illumina MiSeq with 2x220 or 2x250 nucleotide paired-end reads. On the authors' methods: Paired reads were merged using FLASH 1.2.11 and aligned with BWA-MEM to the GRCh37 human genome, and TRA and TRB reads were then extracted. V and J assignment used an IMGT-derived reference of cassette sequences and CDR3 motifs that included pseudogenes. Three-frame translation of reads was performed, and productive CDR3s were defined as those with a C...FGXG motif and no stop codons. A clonotype was defined as a unique combination of a V-J cassette pair and a CDR3 amino acid sequence. Reads were filtered by Hamming distance, with the threshold set by the sequence error rate of each sample in mapped regions. TCRdb reanalyzed the raw reads on its own, using fastp at Q25 for trimming and MiXCR for clone calling, and kept in-frame beta chains. Rows merge per CDR3 protein into single entries with the most common DNA and genes. These V and J calls are TCRdb output, not the study's own analysis. The sample has under 150,000 distinct CDR3 sequences on record, about two fifths of them singletons. Together, the top ten hold 20% to 25% of the sample.

The V gene is TRBV2 and the J gene is TRBJ2-1, with the D gene too uncertain to name. Sequenced input: glioma tissue, nonneoplastic brain tissue, or PBMCs (not recorded which). This TCR was recovered from a human donor with low-grade glioma or glioblastoma, undergoing nonglioma brain surgery, or in good health (not recorded which). CDR3 loop: CASSERPIYNEKFF. The sequenced DNA is TGTGCCAGCAGTGAACGACCCATCTACAATGAGAAGTTCTTC.